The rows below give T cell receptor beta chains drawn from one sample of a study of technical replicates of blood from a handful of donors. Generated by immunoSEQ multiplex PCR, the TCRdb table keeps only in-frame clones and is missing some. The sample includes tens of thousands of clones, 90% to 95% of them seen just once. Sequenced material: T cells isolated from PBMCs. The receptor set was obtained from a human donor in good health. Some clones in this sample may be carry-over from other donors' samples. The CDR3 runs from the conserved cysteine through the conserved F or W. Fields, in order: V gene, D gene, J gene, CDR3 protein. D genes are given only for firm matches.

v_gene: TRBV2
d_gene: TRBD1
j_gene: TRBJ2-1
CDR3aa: CASSDPSGTGGYNEQFF

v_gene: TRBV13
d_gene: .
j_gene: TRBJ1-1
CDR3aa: CASRFTKGAEAFF

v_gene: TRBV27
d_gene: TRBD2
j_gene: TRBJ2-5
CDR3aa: CASSFLAGQETQYF

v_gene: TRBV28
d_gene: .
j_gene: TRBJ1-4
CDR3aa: CASSRLRQNLNEKLFF

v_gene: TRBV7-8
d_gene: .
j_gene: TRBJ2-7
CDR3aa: CASSQTGVSSYEQYF

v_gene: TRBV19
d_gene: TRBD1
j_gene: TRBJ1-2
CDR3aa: CASSHATGTVTNYGYTF

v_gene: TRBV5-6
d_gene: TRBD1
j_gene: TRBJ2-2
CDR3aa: CASTIRGRDTGELFF

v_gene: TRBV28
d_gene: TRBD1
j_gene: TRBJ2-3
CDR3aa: CASSFGQGVDTQYF

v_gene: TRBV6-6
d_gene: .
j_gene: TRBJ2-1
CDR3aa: CASSYGEADGVF

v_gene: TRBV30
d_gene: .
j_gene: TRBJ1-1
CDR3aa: CAWSASWDYSTGEAFF

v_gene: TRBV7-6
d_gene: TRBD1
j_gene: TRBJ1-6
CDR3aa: CASSADRGYSPLHF

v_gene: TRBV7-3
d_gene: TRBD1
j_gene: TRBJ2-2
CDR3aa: CASSLGGTGDTGELFF

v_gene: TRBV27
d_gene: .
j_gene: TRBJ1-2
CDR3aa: CASSSGTFVGMDGYTF

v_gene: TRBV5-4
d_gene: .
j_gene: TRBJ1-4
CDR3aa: CASSQRSGWDEKLFF

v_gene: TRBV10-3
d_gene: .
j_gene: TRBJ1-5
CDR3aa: CAISARKATNSNQPQHF

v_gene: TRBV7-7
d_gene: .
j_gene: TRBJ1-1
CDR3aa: CARSFSGGGRNTEAFF

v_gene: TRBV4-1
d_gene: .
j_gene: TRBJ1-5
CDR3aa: CASSQGGYSNQPQHF

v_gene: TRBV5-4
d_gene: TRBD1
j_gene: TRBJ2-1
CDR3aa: CASSLDRGSYNEQFF

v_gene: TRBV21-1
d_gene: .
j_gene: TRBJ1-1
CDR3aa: CASPDRETSPFF

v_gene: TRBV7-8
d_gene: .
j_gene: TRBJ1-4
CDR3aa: CASSGGNNEKLFF

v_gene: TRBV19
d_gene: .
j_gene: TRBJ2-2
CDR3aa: CASSIGTYDTGELFF

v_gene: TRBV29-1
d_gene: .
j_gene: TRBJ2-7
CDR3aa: CSVGGPGIGGIYYEQYF

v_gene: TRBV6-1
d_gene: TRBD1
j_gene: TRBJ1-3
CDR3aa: CASTDRRVSGNTIYF

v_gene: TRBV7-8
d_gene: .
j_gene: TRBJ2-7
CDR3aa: CASSLETGDWYEQYF

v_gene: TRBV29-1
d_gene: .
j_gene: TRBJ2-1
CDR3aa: CSVYRVYNEQFF

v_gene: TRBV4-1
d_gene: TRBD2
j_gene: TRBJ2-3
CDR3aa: CASSRIPGLAGAGADTQYF

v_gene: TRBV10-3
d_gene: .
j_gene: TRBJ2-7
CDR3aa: CAITDGIAYEQYF

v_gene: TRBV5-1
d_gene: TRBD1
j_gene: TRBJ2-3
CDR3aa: CASSWGQGSTDTQYF

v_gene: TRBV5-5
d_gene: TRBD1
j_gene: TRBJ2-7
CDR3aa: CASSFGQDSYEQYF

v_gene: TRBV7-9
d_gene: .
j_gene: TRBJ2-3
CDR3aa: CASDDIPSTDTQYF

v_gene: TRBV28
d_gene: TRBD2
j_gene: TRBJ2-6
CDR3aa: CASSFPAGVTRANVLTF

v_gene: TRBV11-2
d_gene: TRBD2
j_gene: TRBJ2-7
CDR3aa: CASSLDSFTGTSGGRYEQYF

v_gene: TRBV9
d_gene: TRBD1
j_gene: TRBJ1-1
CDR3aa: CASSSTGGTEAFF

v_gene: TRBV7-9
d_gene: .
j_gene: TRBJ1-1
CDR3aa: CASSRTVTEAFF

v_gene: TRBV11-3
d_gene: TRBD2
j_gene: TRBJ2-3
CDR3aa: CASSSHPWASGSTDTQYF

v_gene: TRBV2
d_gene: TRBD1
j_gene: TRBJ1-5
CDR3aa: CASRRDSVNQPQHF

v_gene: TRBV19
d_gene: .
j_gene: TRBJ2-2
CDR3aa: CASSIGSGLAPNTGELFF

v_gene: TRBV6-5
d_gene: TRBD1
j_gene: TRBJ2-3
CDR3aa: CASTSNQGGTDTQYF

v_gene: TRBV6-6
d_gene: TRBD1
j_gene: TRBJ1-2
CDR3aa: CASSYSTGRGYTF

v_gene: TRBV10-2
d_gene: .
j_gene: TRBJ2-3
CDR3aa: CASSGVAGTDTQYF

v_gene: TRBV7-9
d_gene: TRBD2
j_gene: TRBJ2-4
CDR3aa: CASSLSGSDIQYF

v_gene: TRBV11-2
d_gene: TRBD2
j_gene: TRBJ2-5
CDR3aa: CASSFPPGGSGETQYF

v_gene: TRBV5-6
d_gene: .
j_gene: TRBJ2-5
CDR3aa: CASSLGRGWVETQYF

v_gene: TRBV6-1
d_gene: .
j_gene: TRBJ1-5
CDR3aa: CASSATANNQPQHF

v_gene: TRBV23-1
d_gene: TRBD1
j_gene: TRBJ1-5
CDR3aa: CASSQRQGPRLSPQHF

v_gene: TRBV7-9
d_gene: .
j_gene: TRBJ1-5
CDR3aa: CASTQSRSNQPQHF

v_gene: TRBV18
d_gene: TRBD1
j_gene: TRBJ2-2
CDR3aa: CASSPPPKATGGWYTGELFF

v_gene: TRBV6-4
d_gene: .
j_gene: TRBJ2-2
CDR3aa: CASRPGLAGELFF

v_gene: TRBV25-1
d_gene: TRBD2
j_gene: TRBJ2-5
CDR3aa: CASSEGSSGSGGVETQYF

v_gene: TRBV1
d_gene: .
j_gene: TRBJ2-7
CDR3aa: CTSFSFSAGGTEQYF